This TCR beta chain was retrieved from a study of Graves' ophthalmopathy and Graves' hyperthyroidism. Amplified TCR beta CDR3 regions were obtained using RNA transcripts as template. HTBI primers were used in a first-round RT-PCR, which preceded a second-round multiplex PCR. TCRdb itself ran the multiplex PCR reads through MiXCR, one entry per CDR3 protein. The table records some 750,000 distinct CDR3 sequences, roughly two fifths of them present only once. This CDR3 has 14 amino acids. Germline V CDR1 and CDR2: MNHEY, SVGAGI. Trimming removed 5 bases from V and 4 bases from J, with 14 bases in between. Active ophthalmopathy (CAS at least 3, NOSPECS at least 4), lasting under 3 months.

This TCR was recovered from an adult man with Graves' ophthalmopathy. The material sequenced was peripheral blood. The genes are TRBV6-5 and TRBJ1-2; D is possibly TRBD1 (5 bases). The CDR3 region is CASSVVRGGYGYTF. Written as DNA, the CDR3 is TGTGCCAGCAGTGTAGTACGGGGCGGCTATGGCTACACCTTC.